The present TCR beta chain was sequenced within a study of T-cell reconstitution after alpha-beta-depleted transplantation in children (dated by TCRdb to about 2016). As for the study more broadly: Using TCR repertoire profiling, the study followed T-cell immune reconstitution in a quantitative way in children after TCRalphabeta/CD19-depleted allogeneic hematopoietic cell transplantation.

About this clonotype: Its specific antigen is unknown. The record has no base qualities; no much larger clone is one base away.

Study-wide conclusions, independent of this receptor: The high TCRbeta diversity at day 60 in some patients was ascribed to recipient T cells and intrathymic progenitors that had survived conditioning. About two months after transplant, the apparently early recovery of alphabetaT-cell counts reportedly depended on just several hundred clones that had expanded rapidly and came from non-depleted graft cells. Hyperexpanded clone frequencies declined over subsequent months; after one year, T-cell counts and TCRbeta diversity were mostly attributed to newly produced T cells.

Preparation of the library involved PCR. TCRdb lists the instrument as Illumina HiSeq 2500. TCR library preparation used molecular barcoding, with unique molecular identifiers applied to normalize quantification of the TCRbeta repertoire. TCRdb handled the public reads itself, with Q25 trimming in fastp and clone calling in MiXCR, and kept productive beta chains. CDR3 protein duplicates are merged, each entry listing the most common genes and DNA. Across this sample there are more than 300,000 distinct CDR3 sequences, with 15% to 20% seen only once. Approximately 38% of the sample lies in the top ten. V is pared back by 8 bases and J by 0 bases, with 18 bases lying between the germline termini. Spanning cysteine to phenylalanine, the CDR3 consists of 16 amino acids. Of the read, only the CDR3 DNA is kept; its 48 bases are in frame from base 1. The germline V gene sets CDR1 to MGHDK and CDR2 to SYGVNS.

The sample's treatment or condition label is to be understood as: allogeneic hematopoietic cell transplantation with graft depleted of TCRalphabeta T cells and CD19 B cells. Transplant recipients were children who received TCRalphabeta/CD19-depleted allogeneic hematopoietic cell grafts. The sequence was obtained from a male patient aged 2-15 years who had a stem cell transplant for acute lymphoblastic leukemia, so the T cells may come from the graft donor. The chain joins TRBV25-1 to TRBJ2-3, with TRBD2 tentatively as D gene (5 bases match). The starting material was PBMCs, mostly from graft donor cells, obtained 360 days after TCRalphabeta/CD19-depleted stem cell transplant. For the CDR3, the sequence is CASPSLVDPSTDTQYF. At the DNA level, the sequence is TGTGCCAGCCCTAGCCTGGTTGACCCTAGCACAGATACGCAGTATTTT. With all but the CDR3 taken from the reference TRBV25-1 and TRBJ2-3 genes, the full variable domain is: EADIYQTPRYLVIGTGKKITLECSQTMGHDKMYWYQQDPGMELHLIHYSYGVNSTEKGDLSSESTVSRIRTEHFPLTLESARPSHTSQYLCASPSLVDPSTDTQYFGPGTRLTVL.